The T cell receptor (beta chain) described here comes from a study of monozygotic twins with inflammatory bowel disease. TCRalpha along with TCRbeta cDNA was subjected to two nested PCRs lasting 16 and 9 cycles. Reprocessing the 5' RACE reads, TCRdb reports a single entry for every CDR3 protein and omits DNA. This sample's clone table lists roughly 150,000 distinct CDR3 sequences. This CDR3 region has 13 residues. Germline V gives CDR1 SGHVS, CDR2 FNYEAQ. The chain couples TRBV7-6 to TRBJ2-5. Sequenced input: blood. The sequence was collected from a human donor with ulcerative colitis or Crohn's disease, or a healthy co-twin of an affected twin (not recorded which). CDR3 protein: CASSSGTTETQYF.